The entry that follows covers one T cell receptor beta chain sequence. Which antigen it targets is not known. Per-nucleotide qualities are absent, and no much larger clonotype sits a single base away. Using the deep immunoSEQ assay, TCR CDR3 regions were amplified from genomic DNA by multiplex PCR. For each cell subset, the extracted genomic DNA was distributed evenly across all wells of several immunoSEQ 96-well plates, and each plate served as one replicate. Each replicate PCR for sorted subsets received about 210 ng genomic DNA, equal to 28,000 or so T cell genomes. The purified libraries were quantified using a Qubit 3.0 fluorometer, sized with a Bioanalyzer 2100, and then quantified again using the KAPA Library Quantification kit. Every immunoSEQ 96-well plate was sequenced on a dedicated single-read 150-cycle Illumina NextSeq 550 flow cell. Per the source publication's procedure: Because the immunoSEQ output held only junctional sequences and lacked quality scores, the filtering could not match the filtering applied to full-length reads. To assign V/J genes and CDR3, sequences were annotated against IMGT germline references using PyIR, a Python wrapper for IgBLAST v1.9. Reads with weak V/J assignments (E-value above 1e-6), missing CDR3, stop codons, out-of-frame junctions, or ambiguous translated residues were removed. A V3J clonotype was defined by an identical inferred V gene, J gene, and CDR3 amino acid sequence. Percentage overlap between repertoires was computed as shared unique clonotypes divided by the size of the smaller repertoire. Repertoire richness was assessed with RTK rarefaction, the Chao1 estimator, and Recon v2.1 estimates of unobserved clonotypes. OLGA was used to compute generation probabilities for all TCRbeta clonotypes that the gDNA method yielded from several donors. The table was pulled from immuneACCESS by TCRdb, which kept in-frame rearrangements only. Such tables lose some clones; where checked, under half of the loss comes from unresolved V genes, and the rest has no known cause. V, J and clone size are taken as reported in that table, and D and trimming were inferred from the DNA itself. The sample yields about 1.1 million clones; 70% to 80% were counted once. About 0.52% of the sample is taken by the ten largest.

The sample is drawn from a study of shared clonotypes between healthy human individuals (dated by TCRdb to the early 2020s). Describing the broader study: A couple of women and a few men aged 18 to 49 years were included in the cohort. Different laboratories and diverse techniques were used to prepare libraries and sequence TCR repertoires, to increase sequencing depth and limit assay-specific biases. For each donor, CD4 naive and CD4 memory were each run on three plates, CD8 naive on two plates, and CD8 memory on one plate. Each donor's leukapheresis produced roughly between roughly 0.9 and 8.9 billion PBMCs. The study deeply sequenced blood TCR repertoires of five healthy adults to estimate repertoire size and the extent of clonotype sharing between individuals.

The study at large found these results: Rarefaction of sorted-subset datasets indicated incomplete sequencing despite the large sequencing depth. Based on pairwise subsampling, the degree of clonotype sharing among donors was expected to be affected by sequencing depth. Because the study included a small number of donors, the genetic and exposure-history diversity represented was limited. Sampling was restricted to blood, and TCR repertoires in tissue are likely to differ from TCR repertoires in blood. Across a few donors, approximately 4.9% of naive CD4, approximately 4% of naive CD8, about 2.3% of memory CD4, and approximately 0.4% of memory CD8 clonotypes were shared. Naive subsets generally had larger estimated clonotype richness than memory subsets did. Higher generation probabilities were observed for clonotypes shared by all four sorted-subset donors than for non-shared clonotypes.

The junction shows trimming of 3 bases on V and 0 bases on J, plus 23 bases between the germline ends. The CDR3 spans 19 residues, from the cysteine through the phenylalanine. Only the CDR3 region is kept as DNA, spanning 57 bases read in frame from base 1. CDR1 and CDR2 were assigned from the germline V gene as SGHDT and YYEEEE. The donors were healthy, HIV-negative adults with no recently reported acute infections or vaccinations. All donors were Caucasian adults living in Nashville, Tennessee, USA. CD4+ T cells were enriched by magnetic negative selection; naive cells were then positively selected on CD45RA, and the negative fraction formed the memory subset. Blood was obtained by leukapheresis, after which PBMCs were separated by Ficoll-Histopaque density gradient centrifugation and cryopreserved in liquid nitrogen vapor phase. Analytical flow cytometry was used to check the purity and quantity of each magnetically sorted T cell population. Genomic DNA was isolated from every sorted fraction and measured by UV absorbance on a Nanodrop 2000c.

This clonotype originated in a man aged 18 to 30 in good health. Some clones in this sample may be carry-over from other donors' samples. Sequencing was done on a sample of memory CD4+ T cells from PBMCs. What the cell subset or site label conveys for this sample: CD45RA-negative fraction. In this chain, TRBV5-6 is recombined with TRBJ2-3; TRBD1 could be the D gene, as 6 bases match. The CDR3 protein is CASSSRQAPGTPSTDTQYF. Here is the DNA: TGTGCCAGCAGCTCTCGACAAGCGCCCGGGACACCAAGCACAGATACGCAGTATTTT.